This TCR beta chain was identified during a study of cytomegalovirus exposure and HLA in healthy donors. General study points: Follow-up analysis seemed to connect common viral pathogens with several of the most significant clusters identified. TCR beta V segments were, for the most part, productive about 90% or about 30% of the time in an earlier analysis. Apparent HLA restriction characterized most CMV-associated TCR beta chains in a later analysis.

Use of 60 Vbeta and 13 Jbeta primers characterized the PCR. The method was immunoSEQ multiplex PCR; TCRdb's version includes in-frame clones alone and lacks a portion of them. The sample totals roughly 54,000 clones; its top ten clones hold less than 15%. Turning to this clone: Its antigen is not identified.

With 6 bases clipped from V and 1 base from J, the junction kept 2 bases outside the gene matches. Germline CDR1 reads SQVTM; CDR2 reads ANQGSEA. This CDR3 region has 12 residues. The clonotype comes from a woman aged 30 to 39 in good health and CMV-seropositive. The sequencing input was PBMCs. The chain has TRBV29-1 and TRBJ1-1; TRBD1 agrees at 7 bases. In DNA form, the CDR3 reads TGCAGCGTGGGGACAGCGAACACTGAAGCTTTCTTT. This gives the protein CSVGTANTEAFF.